What follows describes a single T cell receptor beta chain. Its specificity is not known. This specimen comes from a study of T cells after yellow fever vaccination. About the research overall: Fractions of limited cellularity were prepared by means of SMART-Seq v4 Ultra Low Input. Whole-study results and caveats: FACS-sorted repertoires might harbor abundant contaminating clonotypes from the bulk population. Once the booster was given, most primary-vaccination clones reappeared, at about 95% for CD4 and approximately 88% for CD8. Weaker overall, the secondary response nonetheless peaked faster (day 5 versus 15).

TCRdb fed the 5' RACE reads into MiXCR, producing one record per CDR3 protein. The sample lists nearly 550,000 distinct CDR3 sequences; 15% to 20% were seen once. The V end was cut by 5 bases, the J end by 2 bases, with 10 bases between. There are 13 residues in the CDR3. Germline values: CDR1 MNHNS, CDR2 SASEGT. Sequenced material: PBMCs, taken 15 days after the yellow fever booster vaccination. The V and J genes are TRBV6-1 and TRBJ2-7; TRBD2 is a possible D gene (6 bases). The receptor's source is a man aged 30 to 39 who received the YFV17D yellow fever vaccine. The CDR3: CASSTGSAYEQYF. CDR3 coding DNA: TGTGCCAGCAGTACCGGGAGCGCCTACGAGCAGTACTTC.